These 14 T cell receptor beta chains were all obtained from the same sample, sequenced in a study of Ad26.COV2.S vaccination and SARS-CoV-2 variants. The data were produced by immunoSEQ multiplex PCR, yet TCRdb's version contains in-frame clones alone and is incomplete. This sample has about 390,000 clones, with around 93% found just once. Regarding treatment: roughly 19 received Ad26.COV2.S at low or high dose, single or two shots; roughly five received placebo; per-sample allocation not given. It was on day 63 after the first vaccine or placebo injection that samples were taken. The source was peripheral blood, collected in a trial of Ad26.COV2.S vaccine versus placebo. The receptors were sampled from a person between 18 and 65 years old who received the Ad26.COV2.S COVID-19 vaccine or a placebo.

The genes are TRBV9 and TRBJ1-1; TRBD1 might be the D (5 bases). The CDR3 runs to 14 residues. Trimming pared 0 bases from V and 1 base from J, leaving 7 bases between. CDR1 and CDR2 from the germline V gene are SGDLS and YYNGEE. The CDR3 loop is CASSVEGWNTEAFF. CDR3 nucleotides: TGTGCCAGCAGCGTAGAGGGGTGGAACACTGAAGCTTTCTTT.

The chain links TRBV4-3 to TRBJ2-1; D might be TRBD2 (7 bases). The V and J ends lost 1 base and 10 bases respectively, with 26 bases between them. The germline V gene encodes CDR1 LGHNA and CDR2 YSLEER. CDR3 length: 18 residues. CDR3 sequence reads: CASSQVDFAGASEGEQFF. The CDR3 nucleotides read TGCGCCAGCAGCCAAGTAGATTTCGCGGGGGCCTCAGAGGGGGAGCAGTTCTTC.

This chain links TRBV7-2 with TRBJ2-5; weak D call: TRBD2 (6 bases). V lost 1 base, J lost 4 bases, and 10 bases lay in between. The CDR3 is 14 residues long. CDR1 is SGHTA, CDR2 FQGNSA, per germline. CDR3 loop: CASSLVYGGETQYF. DNA of the CDR3: TGTGCCAGCAGCTTAGTTTACGGGGGAGAGACCCAGTACTTC.

This clone appeared once. The sample has other DNA sequences that encode this CDR3 too. V usage is TRBV2 and J usage is TRBJ1-5, with a tentative D call TRBD1 (5 bases). The CDR3 extends over 13 amino acids. The V gene's germline CDR1 is SNHLY and CDR2 FYNNEI. Deletions cut 4 bases from V and 4 bases from J, with 8 bases between. The CDR3 here is CASSGQGNQPQHF. CDR3 sequence (DNA): TGTGCCAGCAGTGGGCAGGGAAATCAGCCCCAGCATTTT.

The chain combines TRBV7-9 with TRBJ2-1; 11 positions agree with TRBD2. This CDR3 spans 15 amino acids. Germline assignment: CDR1 SEHNR and CDR2 FQNEAQ (reference sequence). V was clipped by 1 base and J by 5 bases; unmatched bases: 1. The CDR3 loop reads CASSLGSGGDNEQFF. The CDR3 DNA reads TGTGCCAGCAGCTTAGGTAGCGGGGGGGACAATGAGCAGTTCTTC.

The chain couples TRBV7-9 to TRBJ2-1; 10 bases map to TRBD2. CDR3 size: 16 residues. The V gene's germline CDR1 is SEHNR and CDR2 FQNEAQ (reference sequence). Trimming cost V 1 base and J 15 bases; bases outside gene matches: 15. CDR3 DNA sequence: TGTGCCAGCAGCTTAGAACGCCCAGCGGGGGGGATCTTGTTGTTCTTC. It specifies CASSLERPAGGILLFF.

The chain has TRBV4-3 and TRBJ2-7; D may be TRBD1 (8 bases). The germline V gene has CDR1 LGHNA and CDR2 YSLEER. This CDR3 is 15 amino acids long. The V end lost 4 bases, the J end lost 6 bases, and 19 bases lay between the germline ends. CDR3 loop: CASSPGGWTGSEQYF. The CDR3 DNA is TGCGCCAGCAGCCCGGGGGGATGGACAGGGAGCGAGCAGTACTTC.

The J gene is TRBJ2-5, the V gene TRBV4-3, with a tentative D call TRBD2 (5 bases). The CDR3 runs 15 residues. V lost 4 bases and J lost 1, with 13 bases in between. Germline values: CDR1 LGHNA, CDR2 YSLEER. The CDR3 DNA follows: TGCGCCAGCAGCCTCTGGGCGGGCCCCCAAGAGACCCAGTACTTC. This encodes CASSLWAGPQETQYF.

The chain has TRBV11-2 and TRBJ1-4; D uncertain. There are 17 residues in the CDR3. Trimming removed 7 bases from V and 2 bases from J, with 20 bases in between. Germline CDR1 is SGHAT and CDR2 is FQNNGV. CDR3 residues: CASKRGRGQRTNEKLFF. The DNA of the CDR3 is TGTGCCAGCAAGCGAGGACGAGGGCAGAGGACTAATGAAAAACTGTTTTTT.

The rearrangement uses TRBV7-2 and TRBJ2-4; D is undetermined. The germline V gene encodes CDR1 SGHTA and CDR2 FQGNSA. V lost 7 bases and J lost 8, with 18 bases in between. This CDR3 is built from 14 residues. CDR3 sequence: CASIERAPYDIQYF. The CDR3 DNA reads TGTGCCAGCATCGAAAGGGCCCCGTATGACATTCAGTACTTC.

The V and J genes are TRBV7-2 and TRBJ2-2, with 8 bases lining up with TRBD1. Germline CDR1 SGHTA, CDR2 FQGNSA. This CDR3 region has 15 residues. J gave up 1 base and V 5 bases, and 3 bases lay outside the gene matches. In nucleotides, the CDR3 is TGTGCCAGCAGCCTGGGGACAGGGAACACCGGGGAGCTGTTTTTT. Its translation: CASSLGTGNTGELFF.

This rearrangement joins TRBV3-1 (or the pseudogene TRBV3-2) to TRBJ2-5; 8 nucleotides agree with TRBD2. Germline V gene data show CDR1 as LGHDT and CDR2 as YNNKEL (reference sequence). The CDR3 extends over 17 amino acids. The J segment lost 1 base and the V segment lost 3 bases, leaving 10 bases of the junction unmatched. CDR3 bases: TGTGCCAGCAGCCAGTTTCTACGGGGGGGCCGCCAAGAGACCCAGTACTTC. This translates into CASSQFLRGGRQETQYF.

The V call is TRBV5-6, the J call TRBJ1-2; the D is unclear. There are 14 residues in the CDR3. V lost 0 bases and J 2 bases, leaving 8 bases between the germline ends. CDR1 is SGHDT and CDR2 is YYEEEE in the germline V gene. The CDR3 DNA reads as TGTGCCAGCAGCTTGGGTCCTGGAAACTATGGCTACACCTTC. This translates into CASSLGPGNYGYTF.

The rearrangement links TRBV6-2 or TRBV6-3 to TRBJ2-1; D could derive from TRBD1 or TRBD2 (5 bases each). The CDR3 is 13 residues long. The V end lost 0 bases, the J end lost 12 bases, and 12 bases lay between the germline ends. CDR1 and CDR2 (germline): MNHEY, SVGEGT. CDR3 protein: CASSYSGDSVQFF. The CDR3 DNA sequence: TGTGCCAGCAGTTACTCGGGGGATTCTGTGCAGTTCTTC.